Here is one T cell receptor beta chain with its context. Antigen specificity is unknown. The genomic DNA of each subset was split evenly across several immunoSEQ plates. Assay used: immunoSEQ multiplex PCR; TCRdb lists only in-frame clones, some missing. This table has about 2.4 million clones, around 90% appearing once. The study separated CD4+ cells into CD45RA+ naive and CD45RA-negative memory subsets. The CDR3 is 16 amino acids. Between the trimmed V and J ends, which lost 3 bases and 2 bases, there was a span of 17 bases. The germline CDR1 and CDR2 sequences are SGHKS and YYEKEE (reference sequence). The data stem from a study of shared clonotypes between healthy human individuals. General study results and limits: The study drew on few donors, limiting represented genetic and exposure-history diversity. Relative to clonotypes present in all four donors, those not shared had lower generation probabilities.

The sample comprised naive CD4+ T cells sorted from blood. Documented subset: CD45RA+ positively selected. The chain couples TRBV5-5 to TRBJ2-5, with D perhaps matching TRBD2 (5 bases). The receptor's source is a man aged 18 to 30 in good health. This CDR3 reads CASSSPLGSAQETQYF. CDR3 nucleotide sequence: TGTGCCAGCAGCTCCCCCTTAGGTAGCGCTCAAGAGACCCAGTACTTC.